What follows are 27 T cell receptor beta chains derived from one specimen sequenced in a study of tumor-infiltrating lymphocytes in primary liver carcinoma (dated by TCRdb to 2016 to 2017). Instrument on record: Illumina HiSeq 2500. A constant-region primer and ProtoScript II reverse transcriptase were used to reverse-transcribe TCRbeta-specific cDNA from roughly 500 ng total RNA. TCRbeta libraries were built with three nested multiplex PCR rounds, a slightly modified ARM-PCR procedure. Each of the first two PCR rounds ran for nine to ten cycles and used multiplex TRBV1-TRBV30 forward primers together with a Cbeta reverse primer. The raw public data were reprocessed by TCRdb itself: fastp quality trimming at Q25, MiXCR clonotype calling, in-frame beta chains only. A single entry per CDR3 protein holds the most common genes and DNA from its merged rows. The sample profile shows 95,000 to 100,000 distinct CDR3 sequences; around two thirds of them were found once. Clones ranked in the top ten supply 12% of the sample.

Without any cell sorting, total RNA and DNA were extracted together from approximately 20-30 mg of bulk tissue using the AllPrep DNA/RNA mini kit. Sequenced input: liver tumor tissue from sampling region 2. What the cell subset or site label conveys for this sample: tumor region T2, inferior pole. The receptor source for this set is a woman aged 55-69 years with primary liver carcinoma and hepatitis B virus infection.

This clonotype was counted at least ten times. This rearrangement joins TRBV6-1 to TRBJ1-1, with D maybe TRBD1 (6 bases). Looked up from germline, CDR1 is MNHNS and CDR2 is SASEGT. V was pared by 6 bases and J by 5 bases, with 10 bases between. This CDR3 region has 12 residues. DNA of the CDR3: TGTGCCAGCAGCAGAAGGGGGACTGAAGCTTTCTTT. Translation: CASSRRGTEAFF.

V usage is TRBV28 and J usage is TRBJ2-3; the D gene is possibly TRBD2 (6 bases). This CDR3 comprises 13 residues. Per germline, CDR1 MDHEN and CDR2 SYDVKM. Trimming removed 5 bases at V and 6 bases at J, with 12 bases between. The DNA for the CDR3 is TGTGCCAGCAGTGCCCCTGGGAGGGATACGCAGTATTTT. Protein: CASSAPGRDTQYF.

This clonotype was seen just once. This could be a read error, since a much larger clone is one nucleotide away. The V gene is TRBV5-4, the J gene TRBJ2-1; D assignment may be TRBD1 or TRBD2 (5 bases each). The germline gives CDR1 SGHNT, CDR2 YYREEE (reference sequence). The CDR3 covers 15 residues. CDR3 sequence reads: CASSLGTPADNEHFF. The DNA for the CDR3 is TGTGCCAGCAGCTTGGGGACTCCCGCGGACAATGAGCATTTCTTC.

The chain has TRBV4-1 and TRBJ2-1, with a weak D call TRBD2 (7 bases). V lost 0 bases to trimming and J lost 12 bases, with 18 bases between them. Germline assignment: CDR1 MGHRA and CDR2 YSYEKL. The CDR3 extends over 15 amino acids. CDR3 bases: TGCGCCAGCAGCCAAGAGGGGGGGGCTAGTTTGGGGCAGTTCTTC. Its translation is CASSQEGGASLGQFF.

Comment on this clonotype: The junction does not match germline at one end; this may be a read error. The V and J genes are TRBV11-2 and TRBJ2-1, with D maybe TRBD1 (6 bases). The CDR3 covers 15 residues. The germline V gene has CDR1 SGHAT and CDR2 FQNNGV. The DNA for the CDR3 is TGTGCCAGCAGCTTGCCTGCATTATGGGACAATGAGCAATTCTTC. Translated: CASSLPALWDNEQFF.

A note on this clonotype: The germline gene is not matched at one end of the junction; a read error may be the cause. The chain uses TRBV20-1 and TRBJ2-7; 8 bases line up with TRBD2. The CDR3 totals 14 residues. In germline, CDR1 is DFQATT, CDR2 SNEGSKA (reference sequence). In DNA form, the CDR3 reads TGCAGTTCTAGGGCTAGCGGGCTCTCCTACGAGCAGTACTTC. Its protein product is CSSRASGLSYEQYF.

A remark on this clonotype: Compared with germline, one end of the junction differs, possibly owing to a read error. V and J are TRBV6-1 and TRBJ1-3; a weak D match, TRBD1 (5 bases). Germline assignment: CDR1 MNHNS and CDR2 SASEGT. The CDR3 consists of 13 residues. CDR3 in DNA: TGTGCCGGTACAAGGGACTCTGTAAACACCATATATTTT. This codes for CAGTRDSVNTIYF.

With respect to this clonotype: This clone may be a read error of a much larger clone one base away. This rearrangement joins TRBV5-1 to TRBJ1-1; D might be TRBD1 (5 bases). This CDR3 region has 14 residues. Trimming stripped 3 bases from V and 3 bases from J, with 12 bases between. Germline CDR1 and CDR2: SGHRS and YFSETQ. The CDR3, as DNA: TGCGCCAGCAGCTACCGGGACGGGGACACTGAAGCTTTCTTT. This translates into CASSYRDGDTEAFF.

Concerning this clonotype: A much larger clone lies one base from this, so it may be a read error. The chain links TRBV5-6 to TRBJ2-1; TRBD1 agrees at 7 bases. The length of the CDR3 is 16 residues. Germline CDR1 reads SGHDT; CDR2 reads YYEEEE. The CDR3 is CASNLSGQGAYNEQFF. The CDR3 region has the DNA TGTGCCAGCAACTTGTCGGGGCAGGGGGCCTACAATGAGCAGTTCTTC.

This clonotype was picked up many times. The chain carries TRBV12-3 or TRBV12-4 and TRBJ2-4, with D unresolved. CDR3 length equals 15 residues. V gave up 7 bases and J gave up 2 bases, with 15 bases separating them. The CDR3 region is CASNRAAGTKNIQYF. DNA for the CDR3: TGTGCCAGCAATCGGGCCGCAGGAACCAAAAACATTCAGTACTTC.

About this clonotype itself: Without the conserved terminal phenylalanine or tryptophan, this CDR3 likely stems from a read error. This chain links TRBV11-3 with TRBJ2-1; no reliable D call. The V gene's germline CDR1 is SGHNT and CDR2 YENEEA. This CDR3 is 17 amino acids long. The germline V and J ends were trimmed by 1 base and 8 bases, with 21 bases remaining between them. The CDR3 region has the DNA TGTGCCAGCAGCTTAGGTCGGGTGGAGTGTGGTGTCGATGAGCAGTTCTCC. Residues: CASSLGRVECGVDEQFS.

On this clonotype: An end of the junction differs from the germline gene, which may be a read error. The J gene is TRBJ2-7, the V gene TRBV5-6; no clear D. The CDR3 totals 14 residues. From germline, CDR1 is SGHDT and CDR2 YYEEEE. The chain's CDR3 is CVSSSRQEAYEQYF. The CDR3 DNA reads as TGTGTCAGCAGCTCTCGGCAGGAAGCCTACGAGCAGTACTTC.

Comments on this clonotype: A read error may produce the germline difference seen at one junction end. The V and J genes are TRBV13 and TRBJ2-7; TRBD1 matches 9 bases. CDR3 length: 15 amino acids. Germline-derived CDR1 and CDR2 are PRHDT and FYEKMQ (reference sequence). CDR3 DNA: TGTGTCAGCATCCCCGGGACAGGGAGCTCCTACGAGCAGTACTTC. Translation gives CVSIPGTGSSYEQYF.

This clonotype was counted many times. CDR3 sequence (DNA): TGCGCCAGCAGCCCAGAGACTAGTGGATCAGAGACCCAGTACTTC. This gives the protein CASSPETSGSETQYF. The chain combines TRBV4-1 with TRBJ2-5, with a tentative D call TRBD2 (6 bases). The CDR3 contains 15 residues. CDR1 and CDR2 (germline): MGHRA, YSYEKL. The V and J ends lost 4 bases and 4 bases respectively, with 16 bases between them.

The chain recombines TRBV12-3 or TRBV12-4 with TRBJ2-3; TRBD2 matches 7 bases. The CDR3 length is 16 residues. J gave up 7 bases and V 10 bases, and 20 bases lay outside the gene matches. Here the CDR3 DNA reads TGTGCCAAGAGTGACGTATGGCCAGGGAGGGCCTATACGCAGTATTTT. This codes for CAKSDVWPGRAYTQYF.

To note about this clonotype: A read error may be the cause here, since a much bigger clone is one base away. This chain uses TRBV24-1 with TRBJ2-7; weak D call: TRBD2 (5 bases). Trimming removed 5 bases at V and 4 bases at J, with 11 bases between. This CDR3 spans 13 amino acids. Germline V lookup: CDR1 KGHDR, CDR2 SFDVKD. The CDR3 DNA sequence: TGTGCCACCAGTGCTCGGGATAAATACGAGCAGTACTTC. This encodes CATSARDKYEQYF.

On this clonotype: The conserved closing phenylalanine or tryptophan is absent in this CDR3, likely reflecting a read error. The chain uses TRBV4-1 and TRBJ2-1; D may match TRBD1 or TRBD2 (5 bases each). This CDR3 is 14 amino acids long. Looked up from germline, CDR1 is MGHRA and CDR2 is YSYEKL. CDR3 loop: CANSQRGLGYEQFS. CDR3 nucleotides: TGCGCCAACAGCCAGAGGGGTTTGGGGTATGAGCAGTTCTCC.

Details on this clonotype: At one boundary the junction diverges from the germline segment, which might be a read error. The chain couples TRBV29-1 to TRBJ2-1, with D unclear. Germline-derived CDR1 and CDR2 are SQVTM and ANQGSEA. This CDR3 is built from 10 residues. In DNA form, the CDR3 reads TGCAGCGTTCCTATCGATGAGCAGTCCTTC. Its protein is CSVPIDEQSF.

This clonotype was counted a few times. The chain combines TRBV25-1 with TRBJ1-2; possible D gene TRBD1, 6 bases. Per germline, CDR1 MGHDK and CDR2 SYGVNS. The CDR3 runs 13 residues. V was clipped by 5 bases and J by 7 bases, with 14 bases between them. Here the CDR3 DNA reads TGTGCCAGCAGTCGAGGGGGTTCAGGTGGCTACACCTTC. It translates to CASSRGGSGGYTF.

This clonotype has a count of ten or more. CDR3 coding DNA: TGTGCCATCAGTGAACTAGCGGGAGGAAGGGATGAGCAGTTCTTC. It yields the protein CAISELAGGRDEQFF. The V call is TRBV10-3, the J call TRBJ2-1; 12 bases fit TRBD2. Germline lookup yields CDR1 ENHRY and CDR2 SYGVKD. The length of the CDR3 is 15 residues. Germline trimming cut 3 bases from V and 8 bases from J; bases unmatched to any gene: 5.

Remarks on this clonotype: The junction and the germline gene differ at one end; a read error may be behind it. J is TRBJ2-1 and V is TRBV5-1, with TRBD2 matching over 9 bases. This CDR3 comprises 16 residues. The germline V gene has CDR1 SGHRS and CDR2 YFSETQ. The CDR3 sequence is CASSLSSGTSYNVQFF. The CDR3 region has the DNA TGCGCCAGCAGCCTCTCTAGCGGGACCTCTTACAATGTGCAGTTCTTC.

Of note for this clonotype: The junction departs from germline at one end; a sequencing error may be responsible. The rearrangement joins TRBV11-2 to TRBJ1-1; the D gene is possibly TRBD1 (6 bases). This CDR3 contains 15 residues. The germline V gene has CDR1 SGHAT and CDR2 FQNNGV. This CDR3 reads CASSRPAGGQTEAFF. In DNA, the CDR3 is TGTGCCAGCAGCCGCCCTGCCGGGGGGCAGACTGAAGCTTTCTTC.

In the case of this clonotype: Germline is not matched at one junction end, which may reflect a read error. The chain carries TRBV10-3 and TRBJ2-5; D remains unclear. Germline loops: CDR1 ENHRY, CDR2 SYGVKD. This CDR3 spans 13 amino acids. The CDR3 sequence: CAIRQDGRETQYF. Here the CDR3 DNA reads TGTGCTATCAGGCAGGATGGCCGAGAGACCCAGTACTTC.

In the case of this clonotype: This clone may be a read error of a much larger clone one base away. The chain combines TRBV5-8 with TRBJ1-2, with TRBD1 identical over 12 bases. The CDR3 is 14 amino acids. Germline-derived CDR1 and CDR2 are SGHTS and YDEGEE. CDR3 nucleotides: TGTGCCAGCAGCGAGGGACAGGGGGCTTATGGCTACATCTTC. Translating it yields CASSEGQGAYGYIF.

Comment on this clonotype: Relative to the germline gene, one junction end is altered; a read error may explain this. The chain combines TRBV11-2 with TRBJ1-6; maybe TRBD1 (6 bases). The CDR3 is made up of 17 amino acids. Per germline, CDR1 SGHAT and CDR2 FQNNGV. This CDR3 is CAISLCRGTGRNSPLHF. CDR3 DNA sequence: TGTGCCATCAGCTTATGCAGGGGAACAGGGCGCAATTCACCCCTCCACTTT.

The chain recombines TRBV4-1 with TRBJ2-3; D unresolved. CDR1 MGHRA and CDR2 YSYEKL come from the germline V gene. V was trimmed by 4 bases and J by 1 base, leaving 12 bases between them. The CDR3 length is 15 residues. The CDR3 DNA sequence: TGCGCCAGCAGCCCGATCCAGCCTCGCACAGATACGCAGTATTTT. Encoded protein: CASSPIQPRTDTQYF.

The chain carries TRBV7-9 and TRBJ1-2; 7 nucleotides agree with TRBD1. The trim removed 4 bases at V and 10 bases at J, leaving 15 bases unmatched. Looked up from germline, CDR1 is SEHNR and CDR2 is FQNEAQ (reference sequence). The CDR3 contains 15 residues. In nucleotides, the CDR3 is TGTGCCAGCAGCTCTCCCGGGAGGGGGCTCAGGGTCTACACCTTC. Translation: CASSSPGRGLRVYTF.